The entry below describes one T cell receptor (beta chain). Antigen specificity is unknown. Germline V gene lookup returns CDR1 SNHLY and CDR2 FYNNEI. This CDR3 is built from 10 residues. V lost 6 bases to trimming and J lost 2 bases, with 1 base between them. The data stem from a study of radiotherapy plus CTLA-4 blockade in lung cancer. Overall study: Objective response rate was 18%; disease control rate, about 28%.

The protocol was immunoSEQ multiplex PCR, while the TCRdb copy is restricted to in-frame clones and leaves out a portion. The sample holds tens of thousands of clones, roughly 85% seen once. General study results and limits: There was expansion of tumor-derived TCR clones in blood after radiotherapy plus ipilimumab. Dynamics of early blood T cell clones, together with interferon-beta, were reportedly the best predictors of response.

The chain combines TRBV2 with TRBJ2-5; D ambiguous. Sequenced here: peripheral blood, sampled from a patient treated with radiotherapy plus ipilimumab. This receptor was taken from a human donor with non-small cell lung cancer who had a complete response to radiotherapy plus ipilimumab. Here the CDR3 DNA reads TGTGCCAGCAGGCAAGAGACCCAGTACTTC. Residues: CASRQETQYF.